This T cell receptor (beta chain) is from a study of blood T cell repertoires in COVID-19. In the study overall: The study drew acute and convalescent COVID-19 samples from the United States, Italy and Spain. From T cells, B-cell-depleted T cells, or PBMCs came the material, which was cDNA or gDNA.

After removal of 2 bases from V and 5 bases from J, the junction contained 3 bases not matched to a gene. The CDR3 runs 15 residues. Germline V gene data show CDR1 as LGHDT and CDR2 as YNNKEL (reference sequence). Methods used by the authors: Using reference gene primer amplification, nucleated cell counts were estimated. Generated by immunoSEQ multiplex PCR, the TCRdb table keeps only in-frame clones and is missing some. That table supplies the V and J calls and clone size; D and trimming were determined from the DNA. The sample includes around 230,000 clones, approximately 84% of them seen just once.

Sequenced: peripheral blood. This clonotype was sampled from an elderly woman with acute or convalescent COVID-19. The V and J genes are TRBV3-1 (or the pseudogene TRBV3-2) and TRBJ2-2; TRBD1 matches at 9 bases. DNA for the CDR3: TGTGCCAGCAGCCAACCGGACAGGGGAACCGGGGAGCTGTTTTTT. Translation: CASSQPDRGTGELFF.